The 16 T cell receptor beta chains listed next were all sequenced from one sample in a study of early T cells in non-severe SARS-CoV-2 infection. TCRdb processed the 5' RACE reads anew with MiXCR; each CDR3 protein has one entry. The sample includes tens of thousands of distinct CDR3 sequences, over 12% of them seen just once. Sequencing used whole blood. These receptors were collected from an adult who was a healthcare worker with PCR-confirmed SARS-CoV-2 infection or an uninfected control (not recorded which).

The genes are TRBV24-1 and TRBJ2-1; TRBD2 is a possible D gene (6 bases). The CDR3 totals 15 residues. CDR1 and CDR2 (germline): KGHDR, SFDVKD. V lost 3 bases to trimming and J lost 7 bases, with 15 bases between them. CDR3 residues: CATSDPLVGGNEQFF. CDR3 coding DNA: TGTGCCACCAGTGATCCGCTGGTGGGGGGAAATGAGCAGTTCTTC.

This clonotype was picked up many times. This sequence joins TRBV19 and TRBJ2-7, with D perhaps being TRBD1 or TRBD2 (5 bases each). V lost 10 bases and J 3 bases, leaving 22 bases between the germline ends. CDR3 length: 15 amino acids. Germline V lookup: CDR1 LNHDA, CDR2 SQIVND (reference sequence). In DNA form, the CDR3 reads TGTGCCACTAGCCCGAACCTGGGGCGGAGCTACGAGCAGTACTTC. This gives the protein CATSPNLGRSYEQYF.

This clonotype was found many times. The gene calls are TRBV6-2 or TRBV6-3 and TRBJ2-1, with TRBD2 matching 7 bases. The CDR3 covers 15 residues. With V trimmed by 6 bases and J by 8 bases, 13 bases remained unmatched. Germline CDR1 and CDR2: MNHEY and SVGEGT. The CDR3 loop reads CASRRREYLRDEQFF. The CDR3 bases are TGTGCCAGCAGAAGGCGGGAGTACCTTCGCGATGAGCAGTTCTTC.

This clonotype was found many times. This chain connects TRBV11-3 to TRBJ2-1, with D tentatively TRBD1 (6 bases). The germline V gene encodes CDR1 SGHNT and CDR2 YENEEA. CDR3 length: 19 residues. Trimming cost V 5 bases and J 2 bases, with 25 bases left between them. The DNA for the CDR3 is TGTGCCAGCAGCCCCTCCCCAAACAGGGTAGGTATGCCCTACAATGAGCAGTTCTTC. Its protein is CASSPSPNRVGMPYNEQFF.

Points on this clonotype: An end of the junction does not agree with germline; a read error may underlie this. The CDR3 sequence: CASSEMGRLVCF. CDR3 DNA: TGTGCCAGCAGTGAAATGGGCCGGCTAGTCTGCTTC. This chain uses TRBV2 with TRBJ2-7; D not certain. The CDR3 length is 12 residues. CDR1 is SNHLY, CDR2 FYNNEI, per germline. Full variable domain (outside the CDR3, taken from reference TRBV2 and TRBJ2-7): EPEVTQTPSHQVTQMGQEVILRCVPISNHLYFYWYRQILGQKVEFLVSFYNNEISEKSEIFDDQFSVERPDGSNFTLKIRSTKLEDSAMYFCASSEMGRLVCFGPGTRLTVT.

This clonotype was found many times. The V and J genes are TRBV7-9 and TRBJ2-1; D uncertain. Looked up from germline, CDR1 is SEHNR and CDR2 is FQNEAQ (reference sequence). The CDR3 totals 12 residues. Trimming pared 5 bases from V and 6 bases from J, leaving 8 bases between. The CDR3: CASSPALNEQFF. CDR3 DNA sequence: TGTGCCAGCAGCCCGGCGCTCAATGAGCAGTTCTTC.

The chain combines TRBV11-1 with TRBJ2-1; D is perhaps TRBD2 (5 bases). The CDR3 runs to 14 residues. Germline CDR1 reads SGHAT; CDR2 reads FQDESV (reference sequence). Deletions cut 1 base from V and 8 bases from J, with 12 bases between. CDR3 DNA: TGTGCCAGCAGCTTAGGATCTAGCTTTCATGAGCAGTTCTTC. This gives the protein CASSLGSSFHEQFF.

This clonotype was observed a handful of times. CDR3 DNA: TGTGCCGATGTGAAGAACACTGAAGCTTTCTTT. As protein: CADVKNTEAFF. The chain uses TRBV11-2 and TRBJ1-1; no definite D call. V was cut by 11 bases and J by 1 base, with 8 bases left in between. The CDR3 is 11 residues long. CDR1 and CDR2 from the germline V gene are SGHAT and FQNNGV.

J is TRBJ2-1 and V is TRBV5-6, with unresolved D. The germline CDR1 and CDR2 sequences are SGHDT and YYEEEE. CDR3 size: 15 residues. V lost 2 bases and J 1 base, leaving 10 bases between the germline ends. CDR3: CASSLRRNSYNEQFF. The CDR3 nucleotides read TGTGCCAGCAGCTTACGACGGAATTCCTACAATGAGCAGTTCTTC.

This clonotype was detected only a few times. J is TRBJ2-3 and V is TRBV7-9; 15 bases are a match to TRBD2. The germline CDR1 and CDR2 sequences are SEHNR and FQNEAQ (reference sequence). V lost 5 bases to trimming and J lost 4 bases; unmatched junction nucleotides: 7. This CDR3 is 17 amino acids long. The CDR3 is CASSPRTSGRASDTQYF. CDR3 DNA sequence: TGTGCCAGCAGCCCGAGGACTAGCGGGAGGGCTTCAGATACGCAGTATTTT. Full variable domain (remainder filled in from reference TRBV7-9 and TRBJ2-3): DTGVSQNPRHKITKRGQNVTFRCDPISEHNRLYWYRQTLGQGPEFLTYFQNEAQLEKSRLLSDRFSAERPKGSFSTLEIQRTEQGDSAMYLCASSPRTSGRASDTQYFGPGTRLTVL.

CDR3 nucleotides: TGCAGTGCCGCAGCGGGGGCCCCCCACAATGAGCAGTTCTTC. Amino acids: CSAAAGAPHNEQFF. The rearrangement uses TRBV20-1 and TRBJ2-1; 8 nucleotides agree with TRBD2. Germline loops: CDR1 DFQATT, CDR2 SNEGSKA (reference sequence). With V trimmed by 6 bases and J by 5 bases, 9 bases remained unmatched. The CDR3 is 14 amino acids.

The table lists this clonotype with a few counts. The rearrangement uses TRBV28 and TRBJ1-5; 7 bases align to TRBD1. CDR1 MDHEN and CDR2 SYDVKM come from the germline V gene. The CDR3 contains 15 residues. After removal of 8 bases from V and 4 bases from J, the junction contained 11 bases not matched to a gene. The CDR3 DNA is TGTGCCAGCCAGGGGGGGGACGAATCTAATCAGCCCCAGCATTTT. The encoded protein is CASQGGDESNQPQHF.

This chain joins TRBV6-5 and TRBJ2-5; TRBD2 agrees at 14 bases. This CDR3 is 16 amino acids long. Germline V lookup: CDR1 MNHEY, CDR2 SVGAGI. Unmatched junction bases numbered 6, after V lost 5 bases and J lost 4 bases. CDR3 region: CASSQTSGGARETQYF. The CDR3 DNA sequence: TGTGCCAGCAGTCAGACTAGCGGGGGGGCTCGAGAGACCCAGTACTTC.

This clonotype was recorded many times. V usage is TRBV9 and J usage is TRBJ2-5; no clear D gene. Germline V CDR1 and CDR2: SGDLS, YYNGEE. The V and J ends lost 4 bases and 5 bases respectively, with 15 bases between them. The CDR3 extends over 14 amino acids. CDR3 region: CASSPRTQGETQYF. The CDR3 coding sequence is TGTGCCAGCAGCCCTCGGACCCAAGGGGAGACCCAGTACTTC.

With respect to this clonotype: An end of the junction does not agree with germline; a read error may underlie this. V is TRBV28 and J is TRBJ1-1; D remains unclear. CDR1 MDHEN and CDR2 SYDVKM come from the germline V gene. This CDR3 comprises 13 residues. The CDR3 is CASSFKGGTVAFF. The CDR3 DNA reads as TGTGCCAGCAGTTTTAAGGGCGGCACTGTAGCTTTCTTT.

As to this clonotype: Just one base apart from a much larger clone, this may be a read error. The chain couples TRBV3-1 to TRBJ2-7, with TRBD1 matching over 9 bases. Germline assignment: CDR1 LGHDT and CDR2 YNNKEL (reference sequence). CDR3 length: 14 residues. Trimming at V came to 6 bases and at J to 2 bases, leaving 5 bases not matched to a gene. CDR3 residues: CASRPGTGTYEQYF. The CDR3 DNA reads TGTGCCAGCAGGCCCGGGACAGGGACCTACGAGCAGTACTTC.